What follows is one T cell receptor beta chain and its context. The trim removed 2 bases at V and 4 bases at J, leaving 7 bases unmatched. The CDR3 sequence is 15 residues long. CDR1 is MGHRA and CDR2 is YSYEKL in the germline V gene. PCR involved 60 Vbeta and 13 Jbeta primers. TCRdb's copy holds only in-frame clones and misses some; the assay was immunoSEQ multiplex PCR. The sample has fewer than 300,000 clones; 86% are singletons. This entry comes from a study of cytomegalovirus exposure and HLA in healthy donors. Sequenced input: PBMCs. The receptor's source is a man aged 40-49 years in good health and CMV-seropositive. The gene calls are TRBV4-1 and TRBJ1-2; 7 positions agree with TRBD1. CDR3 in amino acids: CASSQIGQDRYGYTF. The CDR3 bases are TGCGCCAGCAGCCAAATAGGACAGGACCGCTATGGCTACACCTTC.